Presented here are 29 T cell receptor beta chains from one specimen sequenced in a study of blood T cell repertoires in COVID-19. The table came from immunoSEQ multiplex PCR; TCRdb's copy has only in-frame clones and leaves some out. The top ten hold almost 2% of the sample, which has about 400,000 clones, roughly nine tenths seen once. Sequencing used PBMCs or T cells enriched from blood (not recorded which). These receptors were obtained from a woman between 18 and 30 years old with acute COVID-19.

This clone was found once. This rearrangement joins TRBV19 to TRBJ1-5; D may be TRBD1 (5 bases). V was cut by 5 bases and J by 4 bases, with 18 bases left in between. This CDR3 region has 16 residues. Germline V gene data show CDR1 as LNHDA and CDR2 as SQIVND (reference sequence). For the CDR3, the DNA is TGTGCCAGTAGTCCCCCGGGGACTTCACTAAATCAGCCCCAGCATTTT. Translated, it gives CASSPPGTSLNQPQHF.

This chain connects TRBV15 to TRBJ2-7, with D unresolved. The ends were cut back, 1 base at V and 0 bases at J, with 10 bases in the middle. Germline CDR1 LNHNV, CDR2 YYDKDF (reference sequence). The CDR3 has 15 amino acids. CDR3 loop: CATSRVYGYSYEQYF. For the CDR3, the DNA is TGTGCCACCAGCAGAGTCTACGGGTACTCCTACGAGCAGTACTTC.

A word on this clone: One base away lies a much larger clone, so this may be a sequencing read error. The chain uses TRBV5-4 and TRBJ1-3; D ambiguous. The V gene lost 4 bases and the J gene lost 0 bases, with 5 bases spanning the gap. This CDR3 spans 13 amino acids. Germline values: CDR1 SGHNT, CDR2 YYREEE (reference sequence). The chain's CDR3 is CASSPLSGNTIYF. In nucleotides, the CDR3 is TGTGCCAGCAGCCCACTCTCTGGAAACACCATATATTTT.

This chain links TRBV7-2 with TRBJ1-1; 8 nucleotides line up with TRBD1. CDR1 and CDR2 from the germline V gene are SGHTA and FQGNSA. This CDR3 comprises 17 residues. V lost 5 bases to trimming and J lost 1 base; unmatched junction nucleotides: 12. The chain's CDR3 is CASSLNDRGRTNTEAFF. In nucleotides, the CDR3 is TGTGCCAGCAGCCTAAACGACAGGGGACGTACGAACACTGAAGCTTTCTTT.

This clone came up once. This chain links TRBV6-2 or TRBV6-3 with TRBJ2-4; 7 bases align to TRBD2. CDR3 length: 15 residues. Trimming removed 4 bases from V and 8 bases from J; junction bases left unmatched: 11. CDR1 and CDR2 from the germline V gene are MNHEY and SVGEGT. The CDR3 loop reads CASSLRGGSGDIQYF. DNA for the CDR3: TGTGCCAGCAGTTTACGGGGCGGGAGTGGGGACATTCAGTACTTC.

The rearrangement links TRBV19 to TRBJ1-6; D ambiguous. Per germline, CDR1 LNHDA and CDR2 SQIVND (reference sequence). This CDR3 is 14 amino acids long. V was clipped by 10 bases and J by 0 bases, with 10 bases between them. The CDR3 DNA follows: TGTGCCACCGGGGTTGGCTCCTATAATTCACCCCTCCACTTT. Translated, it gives CATGVGSYNSPLHF.

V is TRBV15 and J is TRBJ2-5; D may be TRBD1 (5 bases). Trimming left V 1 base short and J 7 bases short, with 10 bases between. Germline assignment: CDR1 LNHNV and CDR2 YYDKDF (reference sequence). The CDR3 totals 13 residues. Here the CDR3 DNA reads TGTGCCACCAGCAGAGGACAGCGTGGGACCCAGTACTTC. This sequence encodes CATSRGQRGTQYF.

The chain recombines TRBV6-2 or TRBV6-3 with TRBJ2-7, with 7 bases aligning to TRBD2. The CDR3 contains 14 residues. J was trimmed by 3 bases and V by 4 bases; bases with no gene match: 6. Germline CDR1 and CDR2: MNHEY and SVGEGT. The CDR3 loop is CASSFLPSGYEQYF. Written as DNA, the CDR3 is TGTGCCAGCAGTTTTTTGCCTAGCGGCTACGAGCAGTACTTC.

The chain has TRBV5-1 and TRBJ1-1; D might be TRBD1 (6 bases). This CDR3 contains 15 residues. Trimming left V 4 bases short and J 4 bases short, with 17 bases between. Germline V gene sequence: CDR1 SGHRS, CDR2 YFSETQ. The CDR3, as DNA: TGCGCCAGCAGCGAAGTGGGGGCCCGGGGCACTGAAGCTTTCTTT. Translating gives CASSEVGARGTEAFF. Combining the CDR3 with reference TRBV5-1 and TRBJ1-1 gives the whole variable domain KAGVTQTPRYLIKTRGQQVTLSCSPISGHRSVSWYQQTPGQGLQFLFEYFSETQRNKGNFPGRFSGRQFSNSRSEMNVSTLELGDSALYLCASSEVGARGTEAFFGQGTRLTVV.

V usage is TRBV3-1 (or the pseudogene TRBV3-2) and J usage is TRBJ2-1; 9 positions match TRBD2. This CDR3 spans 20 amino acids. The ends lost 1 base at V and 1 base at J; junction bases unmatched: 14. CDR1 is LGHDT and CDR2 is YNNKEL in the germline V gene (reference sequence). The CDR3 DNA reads TGTGCCAGCAGCCAAGCTGCAGGGGTTGGCGGGGGGGCGTCCTACAATGAGCAGTTCTTC. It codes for CASSQAAGVGGGASYNEQFF.

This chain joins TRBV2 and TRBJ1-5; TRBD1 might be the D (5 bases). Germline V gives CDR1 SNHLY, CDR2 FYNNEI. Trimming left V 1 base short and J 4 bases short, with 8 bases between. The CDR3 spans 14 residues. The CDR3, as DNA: TGTGCCAGCAGTGAAGGGCGGGGGAATCAGCCCCAGCATTTT. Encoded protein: CASSEGRGNQPQHF.

The DNA of the CDR3 is TGTGCCAGCAGCCAAGTGGCAGTATTCTACGAGCAGTACTTC. Translation gives CASSQVAVFYEQYF. The chain joins TRBV14 to TRBJ2-7; D uncertain. Germline values: CDR1 SGHDN, CDR2 FVKESK. V gave up 1 base and J gave up 3 bases, with 10 bases separating them. The CDR3 has 14 residues.

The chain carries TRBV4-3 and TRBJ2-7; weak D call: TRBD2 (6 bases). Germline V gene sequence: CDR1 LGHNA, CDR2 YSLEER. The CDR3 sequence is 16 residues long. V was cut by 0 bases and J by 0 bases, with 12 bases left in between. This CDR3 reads CASSQDFRGTSYEQYF. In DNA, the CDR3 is TGCGCCAGCAGCCAAGATTTCCGGGGGACCTCCTACGAGCAGTACTTC.

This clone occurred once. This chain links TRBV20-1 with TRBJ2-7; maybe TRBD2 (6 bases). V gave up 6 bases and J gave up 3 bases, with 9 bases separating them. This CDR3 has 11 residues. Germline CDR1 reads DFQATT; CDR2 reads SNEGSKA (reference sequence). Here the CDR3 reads CSALEGYEQYF. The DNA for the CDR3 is TGCAGTGCCTTGGAGGGCTACGAGCAGTACTTC.

The CDR3 nucleotides read TGCGCCAGCAGCTGGGGGGAGAGGTCGCAGGGCCACTATGGCTACACCTTC. This gives the protein CASSWGERSQGHYGYTF. The chain uses TRBV5-1 and TRBJ1-2, with D possibly being TRBD1 (5 bases). CDR3 size: 17 residues. Germline V gene data show CDR1 as SGHRS and CDR2 as YFSETQ. The V end lost 3 bases, the J end lost 3 bases, and 21 bases lay between the germline ends.

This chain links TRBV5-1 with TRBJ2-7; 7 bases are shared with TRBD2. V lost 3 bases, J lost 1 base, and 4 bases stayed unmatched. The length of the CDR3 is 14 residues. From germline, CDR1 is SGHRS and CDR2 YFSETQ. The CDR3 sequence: CASSSGGGSYEQYF. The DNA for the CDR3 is TGCGCCAGCAGCTCGGGGGGAGGGTCCTACGAGCAGTACTTC.

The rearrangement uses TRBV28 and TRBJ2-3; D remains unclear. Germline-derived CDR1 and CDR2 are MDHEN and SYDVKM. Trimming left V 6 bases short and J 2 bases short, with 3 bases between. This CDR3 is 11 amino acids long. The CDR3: CASRYTDTQYF. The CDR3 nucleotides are TGTGCCAGCAGGTACACAGATACGCAGTATTTT.

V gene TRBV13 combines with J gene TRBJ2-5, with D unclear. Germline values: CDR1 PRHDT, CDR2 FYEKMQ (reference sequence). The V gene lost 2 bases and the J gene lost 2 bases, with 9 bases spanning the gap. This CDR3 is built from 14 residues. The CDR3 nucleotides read TGTGCCAGCAGCTTACGTAACTCTCAAGAGACCCAGTACTTC. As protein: CASSLRNSQETQYF.

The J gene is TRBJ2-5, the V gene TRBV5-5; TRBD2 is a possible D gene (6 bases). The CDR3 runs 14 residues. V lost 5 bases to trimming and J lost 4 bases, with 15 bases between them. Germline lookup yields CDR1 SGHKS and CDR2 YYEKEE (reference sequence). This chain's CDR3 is CASRVGDGGETQYF. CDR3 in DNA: TGTGCCAGCAGAGTCGGGGACGGGGGAGAGACCCAGTACTTC.

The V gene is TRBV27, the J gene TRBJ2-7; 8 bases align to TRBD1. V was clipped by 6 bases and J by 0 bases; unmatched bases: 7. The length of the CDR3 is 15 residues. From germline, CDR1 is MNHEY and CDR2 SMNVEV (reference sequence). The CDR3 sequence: CASRNRDRSSYEQYF. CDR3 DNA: TGTGCCAGCAGAAACCGGGACAGGAGCTCCTACGAGCAGTACTTC.

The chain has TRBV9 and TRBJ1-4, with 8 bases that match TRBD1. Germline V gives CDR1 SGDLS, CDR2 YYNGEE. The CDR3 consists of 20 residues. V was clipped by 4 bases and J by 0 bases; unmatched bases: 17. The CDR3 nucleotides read TGTGCCAGCAGCACCCGCCCAATTGGACAGGGACTTACAACTAATGAAAAACTGTTTTTT. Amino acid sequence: CASSTRPIGQGLTTNEKLFF. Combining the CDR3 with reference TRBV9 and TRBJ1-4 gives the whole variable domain DSGVTQTPKHLITATGQRVTLRCSPRSGDLSVYWYQQSLDQGLQFLIQYYNGEERAKGNILERFSAQQFPDLHSELNLSSLELGDSALYFCASSTRPIGQGLTTNEKLFFGSGTQLSVL.

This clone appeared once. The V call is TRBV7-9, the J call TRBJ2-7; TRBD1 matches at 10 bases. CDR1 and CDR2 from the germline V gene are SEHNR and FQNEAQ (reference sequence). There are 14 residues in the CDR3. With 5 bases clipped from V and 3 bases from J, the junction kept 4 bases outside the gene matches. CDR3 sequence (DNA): TGTGCCAGCAGCCCGGGACAGGGGAACTACGAGCAGTACTTC. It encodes CASSPGQGNYEQYF.

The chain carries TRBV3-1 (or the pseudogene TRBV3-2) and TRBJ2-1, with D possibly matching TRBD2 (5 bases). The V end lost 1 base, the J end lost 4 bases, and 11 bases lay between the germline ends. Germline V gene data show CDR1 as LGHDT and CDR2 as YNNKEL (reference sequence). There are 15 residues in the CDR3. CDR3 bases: TGTGCCAGCAGCCAAGCCCGGACTCGATACAATGAGCAGTTCTTC. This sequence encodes CASSQARTRYNEQFF.

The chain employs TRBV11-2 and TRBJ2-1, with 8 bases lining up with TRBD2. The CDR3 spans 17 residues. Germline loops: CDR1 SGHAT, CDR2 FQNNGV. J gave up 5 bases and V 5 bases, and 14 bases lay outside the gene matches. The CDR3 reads CASSQMLVLAGNNEQFF. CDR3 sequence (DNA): TGTGCCAGCAGCCAAATGTTGGTCCTAGCGGGCAACAATGAGCAGTTCTTC.

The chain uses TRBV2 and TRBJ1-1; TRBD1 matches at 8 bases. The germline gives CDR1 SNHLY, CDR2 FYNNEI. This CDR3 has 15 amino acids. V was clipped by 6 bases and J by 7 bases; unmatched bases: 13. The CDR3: CASRTRGTGLYEAFF. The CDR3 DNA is TGTGCCAGCAGGACAAGGGGGACAGGATTATATGAAGCTTTCTTT. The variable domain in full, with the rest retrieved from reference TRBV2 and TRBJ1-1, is EPEVTQTPSHQVTQMGQEVILRCVPISNHLYFYWYRQILGQKVEFLVSFYNNEISEKSEIFDDQFSVERPDGSNFTLKIRSTKLEDSAMYFCASRTRGTGLYEAFFGQGTRLTVV.

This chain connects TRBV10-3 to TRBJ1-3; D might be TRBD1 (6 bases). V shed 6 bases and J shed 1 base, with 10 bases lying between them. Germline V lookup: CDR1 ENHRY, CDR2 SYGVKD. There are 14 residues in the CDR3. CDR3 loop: CAISGGASGNTIYF. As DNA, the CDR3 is TGTGCCATCAGCGGGGGGGCTTCTGGAAACACCATATATTTT.

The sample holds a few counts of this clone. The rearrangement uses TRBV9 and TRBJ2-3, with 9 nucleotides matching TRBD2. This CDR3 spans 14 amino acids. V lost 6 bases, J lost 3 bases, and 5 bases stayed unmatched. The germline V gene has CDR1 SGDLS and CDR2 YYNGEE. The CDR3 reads CASTAGGRTDTQYF. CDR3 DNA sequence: TGTGCCAGCACCGCGGGGGGGCGAACAGATACGCAGTATTTT.

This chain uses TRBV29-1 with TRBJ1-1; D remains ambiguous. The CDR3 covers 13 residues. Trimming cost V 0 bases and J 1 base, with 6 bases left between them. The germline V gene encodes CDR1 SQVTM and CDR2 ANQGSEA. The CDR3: CSVEDQANTEAFF. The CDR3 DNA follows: TGCAGCGTTGAAGATCAGGCGAACACTGAAGCTTTCTTT.

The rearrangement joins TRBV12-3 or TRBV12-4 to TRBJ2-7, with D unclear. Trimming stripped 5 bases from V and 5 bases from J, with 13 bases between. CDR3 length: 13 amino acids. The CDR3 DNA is TGTGCCAGCAGTCAGATGAGACTGGACGAGCAGTACTTC. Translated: CASSQMRLDEQYF.